This entry describes one TCR beta chain. Its antigen is not known. This record comes from a study of vaccination effects on CD4 cells after COVID-19. Study-level findings and limits: The study found marked clonal contraction of infection- and vaccine-induced clones late after vaccination.

Ahead of sequencing, the ViraFEST assay grew antigen-specific CD4+ T cells using viral peptide pools. Culturing for ten to eleven days preceded CD4+ T cell isolation. Two doses of BNT162b2 or mRNA-1273 vaccine were administered to participants. People in the vaccine group had not been infected with SARS-CoV-2 before, and their nucleocapsid antibodies were negative. The CDR3 loop spans 13 amino acids. CDR1 KGHSH and CDR2 LQKENI come from the germline V gene. Trimming took 5 bases from V and 2 from J, leaving 10 bases between them. Here immunoSEQ multiplex PCR was the method, and the copy in TCRdb shows in-frame clones only, minus some. Of 25,000 to 35,000 clones in the sample, roughly four fifths were seen once.

The chain joins TRBV18 to TRBJ2-7, with D uncertain. The TCR comes from a human donor who received a COVID-19 vaccine. Some clones in this sample may be carry-over from other donors' samples. The specimen comprised CD4+ T cells from PBMCs cultured with HCoV-NL63 spike peptides, sampled after COVID-19 vaccination. This CDR3 reads CASSMDGTYEQYV. As DNA, the CDR3 is TGTGCCAGCTCAATGGACGGTACCTACGAGCAGTACGTC.